These T cell receptor beta chains were read from a single sample in a study of spatial heterogeneity in lung cancer. TCRdb re-analysed the 5' RACE reads in MiXCR, keeping a single row per CDR3 protein. The repertoire holds 1,700 or so distinct CDR3 sequences, with 20% to 25% as singletons. The sample consisted of lung tumor tissue, taken at surgery. These receptors were taken from a male donor with early-stage non-small cell lung cancer. The CDR3 runs from the conserved cysteine through the conserved F or W. Each record gives: J gene, D gene, V gene, clone size, CDR3 protein. The D gene is left open where the match is weak. The size entry is marked missing in some rows and otherwise reads once, few, many or a size class.

J: TRBJ2-7; D: -; V: TRBV28; size: -; CDR3: CASSSPRTDYEQYF
J: TRBJ1-1; D: -; V: TRBV27; size: large; CDR3: CASSLFFEGSNTEAFF
J: TRBJ2-4; D: -; V: TRBV7-2; size: large; CDR3: CASSLRSDASKNIQYF
J: TRBJ1-2; D: -; V: TRBV7-9; size: medium-sized; CDR3: CASSLTENGYTF
J: TRBJ2-5; D: -; V: TRBV3-1; size: few; CDR3: CASQPGGIMRQETQYF
J: TRBJ2-2; D: -; V: TRBV5-5; size: -; CDR3: CASSLGFGTGELFF
J: TRBJ2-5; D: -; V: TRBV7-8; size: medium-sized; CDR3: CASSLAGGYQETQYF
J: TRBJ2-3; D: -; V: TRBV11-3; size: few; CDR3: CASSSYSTDTQYF
J: TRBJ2-5; D: -; V: TRBV28; size: large; CDR3: CASSSLGLEETQYF
J: TRBJ2-3; D: TRBD1; V: TRBV6-5; size: medium-sized; CDR3: CASRLTGPTDTQYF
J: TRBJ2-5; D: -; V: TRBV20-1; size: -; CDR3: CSCLGARGETQYF
J: TRBJ1-1; D: -; V: TRBV6-6; size: medium-sized; CDR3: CASSYERGVTEAFF
J: TRBJ1-1; D: TRBD1; V: TRBV5-4; size: -; CDR3: CASSPPLGQAMNTEAFF
J: TRBJ1-1; D: -; V: TRBV6-5; size: -; CDR3: CASSYSSALNTEAFF
J: TRBJ2-1; D: TRBD2; V: TRBV24-1; size: large; CDR3: CATSELAGEHNEQFF
J: TRBJ1-3; D: -; V: TRBV20-1; size: medium-sized; CDR3: CSARWRATSGNTIYF
J: TRBJ2-7; D: -; V: TRBV15; size: medium-sized; CDR3: CATSRDRDINNEQYF
J: TRBJ2-1; D: TRBD2; V: TRBV6-4; size: medium-sized; CDR3: CASSEGTSAYNEQFF
J: TRBJ2-5; D: -; V: TRBV5-1; size: medium-sized; CDR3: CASSLAGETQYF
J: TRBJ2-1; D: TRBD1; V: TRBV7-9; size: medium-sized; CDR3: CASSWDSNEQFF
J: TRBJ1-5; D: -; V: TRBV5-1; size: medium-sized; CDR3: CASSRDPNQPQHF
J: TRBJ1-4; D: -; V: TRBV20-1; size: medium-sized; CDR3: CSAREAAANEKLFF
J: TRBJ1-2; D: -; V: TRBV24-1; size: medium-sized; CDR3: CATSDQRQPAAGYTF
J: TRBJ1-2; D: -; V: TRBV20-1; size: medium-sized; CDR3: CSALRGGTNYGYTF
J: TRBJ1-1; D: -; V: TRBV11-2; size: medium-sized; CDR3: CASSLDPPATSNTEAFF
J: TRBJ1-5; D: -; V: TRBV3-1; size: medium-sized; CDR3: CASSQEAGDGQPQHF
J: TRBJ2-7; D: -; V: TRBV20-1; size: -; CDR3: CSALRTGSLKQYF
J: TRBJ1-6; D: -; V: TRBV28; size: few; CDR3: CASIWGKPYYNSPLHF
J: TRBJ2-1; D: -; V: TRBV6-5; size: -; CDR3: CASSYTRGGVDEQFF
J: TRBJ1-6; D: -; V: TRBV20-1; size: -; CDR3: CSAVPGTSYNSPLHF
J: TRBJ2-5; D: -; V: TRBV30; size: medium-sized; CDR3: CAWSAREETQYF
J: TRBJ2-7; D: -; V: TRBV5-1; size: medium-sized; CDR3: CASSTPAYEQYF
J: TRBJ2-2; D: -; V: TRBV12-3/TRBV12-4; size: medium-sized; CDR3: CASSTGTKNTGELFF
J: TRBJ1-4; D: -; V: TRBV7-2; size: -; CDR3: CASSLGGLNEKLFF
J: TRBJ2-2; D: TRBD1; V: TRBV28; size: medium-sized; CDR3: CASSLGTGGKSGELFF
J: TRBJ1-2; D: -; V: TRBV10-3; size: large; CDR3: CAISESGGDGYTF
J: TRBJ2-3; D: TRBD2; V: TRBV4-2; size: medium-sized; CDR3: CASSQGGLAATDTQYF
J: TRBJ2-3; D: -; V: TRBV5-1; size: medium-sized; CDR3: CASSPDGTSTDTQYF
J: TRBJ1-6; D: -; V: TRBV5-1; size: large; CDR3: CASSPEGERSPLHF
J: TRBJ1-6; D: -; V: TRBV6-6; size: large; CDR3: CASTFGDSPLHF
J: TRBJ2-3; D: -; V: TRBV5-4; size: large; CDR3: CASSSGALEVDTQYF
J: TRBJ2-5; D: -; V: TRBV5-1; size: few; CDR3: CASSRKGFQETQYF
J: TRBJ2-5; D: TRBD2; V: TRBV3-1; size: medium-sized; CDR3: CASSQGLAATQETQYF
J: TRBJ1-1; D: TRBD1; V: TRBV12-3/TRBV12-4; size: medium-sized; CDR3: CASSRDSTQAFF
J: TRBJ1-3; D: -; V: TRBV12-3/TRBV12-4; size: -; CDR3: CASTTDVSSGNTIYF
J: TRBJ1-3; D: -; V: TRBV18; size: -; CDR3: CASSPAEGLAGNTIYF
J: TRBJ2-1; D: -; V: TRBV6-5; size: medium-sized; CDR3: CASQGYEKTYNEQFF
J: TRBJ2-2; D: TRBD1; V: TRBV18; size: -; CDR3: CASSPSGTGDITGELFF
J: TRBJ2-5; D: TRBD1; V: TRBV27; size: medium-sized; CDR3: CASSSTTGYETQYF
J: TRBJ1-1; D: -; V: TRBV6-4; size: -; CDR3: CASSDSDNTEAFF
J: TRBJ1-1; D: -; V: TRBV12-3/TRBV12-4; size: medium-sized; CDR3: CASSLGNTEAFF
J: TRBJ1-3; D: TRBD1; V: TRBV3-1; size: few; CDR3: CASSLTPGQGRNSGNTIYF
J: TRBJ2-5; D: TRBD1; V: TRBV5-1; size: medium-sized; CDR3: CASSLTAGTGGETQYF